The T cell receptor (beta chain) described here comes from a study of a mutant IDH1 vaccine in newly diagnosed glioma. At the level of the study: Of treated patients, approximately 62% were men and approximately 40% women, averaging around 40 years. Notes on the study in general: Shifts in the top peripheral T cell clonotypes seemed unrelated to pseudoprogression.

Specified time point: baseline, week 1 (first vaccination visit). The treatment was: pre-vaccination baseline after standard-of-care therapy. Each donor presented with a new WHO grade 3 or 4 astrocytoma that tested IDH1-mutant and showed ATRX loss. Sequenced by immunoSEQ multiplex PCR; TCRdb stores in-frame clones only, minus some. The data contain tens of thousands of clones, just over 85% of them singletons. The germline CDR1 and CDR2 sequences are MGHDK and SYGVNS. This CDR3 contains 15 residues. The J segment lost 7 bases and the V segment lost 6 bases, leaving 10 bases of the junction unmatched. Of note for this clone: What it binds is not known.

The chain carries TRBV25-1 and TRBJ2-7; 12 nucleotides line up with TRBD1. The sample in question was PBMCs, obtained from a glioma patient treated with radiotherapy, temozolomide or both. The sequence was collected from a man aged 25-45 years with glioma. Here the CDR3 DNA reads TGTGCCAGCAGGAGGACCGGGACAGGGGGCCTAGAGCAGTACTTC. Amino acids: CASRRTGTGGLEQYF.